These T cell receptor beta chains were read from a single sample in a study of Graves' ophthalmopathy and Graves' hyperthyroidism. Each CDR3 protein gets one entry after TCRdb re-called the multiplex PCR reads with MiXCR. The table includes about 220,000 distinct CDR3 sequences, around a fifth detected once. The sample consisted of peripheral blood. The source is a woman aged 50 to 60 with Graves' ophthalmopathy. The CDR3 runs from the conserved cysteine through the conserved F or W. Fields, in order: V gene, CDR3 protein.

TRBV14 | CASSQSPGTGFSYEQYF
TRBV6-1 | CASSQAGAGDNSPLHF
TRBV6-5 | CASSYSRTVDGYTF
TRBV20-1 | CSATLTETQYF
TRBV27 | CASGLGSTETYEQYF
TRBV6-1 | CASRLGLRSGANVLIF
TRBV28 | CASIKTGQHYEQYF
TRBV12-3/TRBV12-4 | CASSFSAQRGTQYF
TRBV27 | CASSLIGGGSSYNSPLHF
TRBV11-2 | CASSLGTSGGSQYF
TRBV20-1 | CSALAGSYEQYF
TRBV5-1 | CASSLSPRTYEQYF
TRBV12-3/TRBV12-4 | CASSLRRASGSYEQYF
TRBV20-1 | CSARDRIAAQETQYF
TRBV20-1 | CSASPGTNEQFF
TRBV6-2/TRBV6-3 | CARRSSEETQYF
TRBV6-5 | CASSYRAVRGNHYEQYF
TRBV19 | CASSQQGAAAGNTIYF
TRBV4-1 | CASSPQRQAAQPQHF
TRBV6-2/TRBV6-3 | CASSWSGYGYTF
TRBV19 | CATLGTSGSSYEQYF
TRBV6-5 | CASSYGVGQETQYF
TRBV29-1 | CSVEDPLAGRVLETQYF
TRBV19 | CASSISGTGSNSPLHF
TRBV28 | CASSLGLIYEQYF
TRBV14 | CASSHLGSTGELFF
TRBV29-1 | CSVSNRVGAGSYEQYF
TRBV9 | CASSTRTGSGYEQYF
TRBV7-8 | CASSSTGYNYGYTF
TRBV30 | CAWIPGVRRTEAFF
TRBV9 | CASSAGTGANIQYF
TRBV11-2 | CASSLLGTIYEQYF
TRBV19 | CASAGPYNSPLHF
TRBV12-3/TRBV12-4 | CASRPTGGGYEQYF
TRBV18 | CASSPLGTVKETQYF
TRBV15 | CATSRGRSQETQYF
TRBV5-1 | CASSFNFKETQYF
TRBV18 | CASSPDRVLAGQETQYF
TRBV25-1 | CASSRTIQGQPQHF
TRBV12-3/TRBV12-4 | CASSLGGGTYEQYF
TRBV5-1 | CASSKNRAQTPGELFF
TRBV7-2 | CASSSLRGRDGYTF
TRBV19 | CASSTTSGYEQYF
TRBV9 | CASSGGQGANTEAFF
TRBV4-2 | CASSRELQETQYF
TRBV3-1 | CASSQDETSGWGETQYF
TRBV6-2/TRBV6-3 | CASSRGRNTEAFF
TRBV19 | CASSLGTLDYEQYF
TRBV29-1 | CSVRRSSGKGSYEQYF
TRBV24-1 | CATMRTGINTEAFF
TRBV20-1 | CSARDEEAPRLDEQYF
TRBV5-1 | CASSLDPGSNYGYTF
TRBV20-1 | CSSLGSMLVQTQYF
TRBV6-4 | CASSEGTTGELFF
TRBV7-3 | CASSPSTGANVLTF
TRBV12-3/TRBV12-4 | CASSLAPESGTGELFF